The next 8 T cell receptor beta chains were all read from a single sample in a study of Graves' ophthalmopathy and Graves' hyperthyroidism. Amplification from RNA transcripts yielded the TCR beta CDR3 regions. A first-round RT-PCR used HTBI primers, followed by a second-round multiplex PCR. One entry per CDR3 protein, called by TCRdb with MiXCR from the multiplex PCR reads. The table shows about 210,000 distinct CDR3 sequences, with 25% to 35% occurring only once. Specimen: peripheral blood. The receptor source for this set is a man over 45 with Graves' ophthalmopathy.

This clonotype was detected ten times or more. This chain links TRBV11-2 with TRBJ2-5; 10 positions match TRBD2. This CDR3 has 17 residues. CDR1 and CDR2 from the germline V gene are SGHAT and FQNNGV. Germline trimming cut 1 base from V and 5 bases from J; bases unmatched to any gene: 10. This CDR3 is CASSLGSSGAGGETQYF. The CDR3 region has the DNA TGTGCCAGCAGCTTAGGGTCGTCAGGAGCGGGAGGGGAGACCCAGTACTTC.

The chain has TRBV6-2 or TRBV6-3 and TRBJ1-1; D gene ambiguous. V lost 6 bases and J lost 4, with 15 bases in between. The CDR3 extends over 14 amino acids. Germline values: CDR1 MNHEY, CDR2 SVGEGT. The CDR3 sequence: CASRPINLGTEAFF. Written as DNA, the CDR3 is TGTGCCAGCAGGCCCATCAACTTGGGCACTGAAGCTTTCTTT.

This clonotype was seen many times. The chain has TRBV15 and TRBJ2-7; 8 nucleotides line up with TRBD1. The V segment lost 3 bases and the J segment 4 bases; nucleotides outside the gene matches: 2. Germline-derived CDR1 and CDR2 are LNHNV and YYDKDF (reference sequence). The CDR3 totals 13 residues. CDR3 bases: TGTGCCACCAGCAGTAACAGGGGGTACGAGCAGTACTTC. This sequence encodes CATSSNRGYEQYF. The variable domain in full, with the rest retrieved from reference TRBV15 and TRBJ2-7, is DAMVIQNPRYQVTQFGKPVTLSCSQTLNHNVMYWYQQKSSQAPKLLFHYYDKDFNNEADTPDNFQSRRPNTSFCFLDIRSPGLGDTAMYLCATSSNRGYEQYFGPGTRLTVT.

This clonotype came up a few times. This chain uses TRBV10-3 with TRBJ1-1, with TRBD1 matching over 7 bases. The CDR3 is 11 amino acids. CDR1 and CDR2 (germline): ENHRY, SYGVKD. Germline trimming cut 10 bases from V and 5 bases from J; bases unmatched to any gene: 4. CDR3 sequence reads: CATMTGTEAFF. CDR3 nucleotide sequence: TGTGCCACCATGACAGGGACTGAAGCTTTCTTT.

This clonotype was observed many times. This rearrangement joins TRBV19 to TRBJ2-2; 8 nucleotides line up with TRBD2. Trimming cost V 3 bases and J 7 bases; bases outside gene matches: 10. Germline values: CDR1 LNHDA, CDR2 SQIVND (reference sequence). This CDR3 spans 16 amino acids. CDR3 region: CASSIFISGNGGELFF. The CDR3, as DNA: TGTGCCAGTAGTATCTTTATTAGCGGGAATGGCGGGGAGCTGTTTTTT.

The chain links TRBV7-2 to TRBJ2-7; D unclear. This CDR3 region has 12 residues. The V gene's germline CDR1 is SGHTA and CDR2 FQGNSA. V lost 1 base and J lost 6, with 7 bases in between. The chain's CDR3 is CASSLVVLEQYF. As DNA, the CDR3 is TGTGCCAGCAGCTTAGTGGTTCTCGAGCAGTACTTC.

This clonotype was detected many times. This could be a read error, since a much larger clone is one nucleotide away. The chain combines TRBV12-3 or TRBV12-4 with TRBJ2-5; 11 bases are shared with TRBD2. The V and J ends lost 4 bases and 4 bases, in that order; junction bases with no gene match: 8. CDR3 length: 16 amino acids. For the CDR3, the DNA is TGTGCCAGCAGTTCGAGCTTCGGACTAGCGGGAGAGACCCAGTACTTC. It codes for CASSSSFGLAGETQYF.

About this clonotype: A read error may produce the germline difference seen at one junction end. The V and J genes are TRBV20-1 and TRBJ1-2, with TRBD1 identical over 8 bases. Looked up from germline, CDR1 is DFQATT and CDR2 is SNEGSKA (reference sequence). This CDR3 region has 15 residues. This CDR3 reads CSARHPTGDDYSYTF. CDR3 bases: TGCAGTGCTAGGCATCCGACAGGGGATGACTATAGCTACACCTTC.